Each of the 30 T cell receptor beta chains below was sequenced from the same sample in a study of blood T cell repertoires in COVID-19. Using immunoSEQ multiplex PCR, the repertoire was profiled, and TCRdb retains in-frame clones only, with some absent. The sample shows around 230,000 clones, around nine tenths of them seen only once. Sequencing used PBMCs or T cells enriched from blood (not recorded which). Every receptor here comes from a woman under 40 with acute COVID-19.

V is TRBV30 and J is TRBJ2-7, with no clear D. Germline V CDR1 and CDR2: GTSNPN, SVGIG (reference sequence). V was shortened by 1 base and J by 4 bases, with 5 bases between the two germline ends. The CDR3 has 11 residues. This CDR3 reads CAWSGQYEQYF. CDR3 nucleotide sequence: TGTGCCTGGAGTGGACAATACGAGCAGTACTTC. Together with reference TRBV30 and TRBJ2-7, the CDR3 gives the full variable domain: SQTIHQWPATLVQPVGSPLSLECTVEGTSNPNLYWYRQAAGRGLQLLFYSVGIGQISSEVPQNLSASRPQDRQFILSSKKLLLSDSGFYLCAWSGQYEQYFGPGTRLTVT.

V gene TRBV2 combines with J gene TRBJ1-6; perhaps TRBD1 as D (6 bases). The germline CDR1 and CDR2 sequences are SNHLY and FYNNEI. The CDR3 totals 16 residues. V was clipped by 8 bases and J by 2 bases, with 16 bases between them. The CDR3 DNA sequence: TGTGCCAGCCGGGGGGGCAGCAGCACCTATAATTCACCCCTCCACTTT. Translated: CASRGGSSTYNSPLHF.

The V call is TRBV7-9, the J call TRBJ1-2, with D uncertain. V dropped 4 bases and J dropped 4 bases, with 10 bases sitting between them. The germline V gene has CDR1 SEHNR and CDR2 FQNEAQ (reference sequence). This CDR3 spans 13 amino acids. CDR3 sequence: CASSSKDFYGYTF. CDR3 sequence (DNA): TGTGCCAGCAGCTCCAAGGACTTCTATGGCTACACCTTC.

This chain connects TRBV3-1 (or the pseudogene TRBV3-2) to TRBJ1-6, with D maybe TRBD1 (6 bases). Germline V gene sequence: CDR1 LGHDT, CDR2 YNNKEL (reference sequence). The CDR3 is 14 residues long. The germline V and J ends were trimmed by 2 bases and 9 bases, with 11 bases remaining between them. The chain's CDR3 is CASSQNLQGSPLHF. In DNA form, the CDR3 reads TGTGCCAGCAGCCAAAATCTACAGGGTTCACCCCTCCACTTT.

This rearrangement joins TRBV23-1 to TRBJ1-2; D remains unclear. TRBV23-1 is annotated as an ORF whose role is uncertain. V lost 4 bases and J lost 4, with 19 bases in between. This CDR3 has 16 amino acids. The CDR3 protein is CASSPSDFAVGYGYTF. DNA of the CDR3: TGCGCCAGCAGTCCCTCCGATTTTGCAGTTGGCTATGGCTACACCTTC.

DNA of the CDR3: TGTGCCAGCAGTTACTTCGGGGGCACTGAAGCTTTCTTT. Its translation: CASSYFGGTEAFF. This chain uses TRBV6-5 with TRBJ1-1, with D possibly TRBD1 on 5 matching bases. The germline V gene encodes CDR1 MNHEY and CDR2 SVGAGI. V lost 1 base, J lost 4 bases, and 7 bases lay in between. CDR3 size: 13 residues.

The CDR3 sequence: CASSYAVNSLKEQFF. The CDR3 DNA reads TGTGCCAGCAGTTACGCCGTGAATAGCTTGAAGGAGCAGTTCTTC. The V call is TRBV6-5, the J call TRBJ2-1; D is undetermined. The CDR3 spans 15 residues. V was cut by 2 bases and J by 10 bases, with 18 bases left in between. Looked up from germline, CDR1 is MNHEY and CDR2 is SVGAGI.

J is TRBJ1-4 and V is TRBV6-2 or TRBV6-3; a weak D match, TRBD1 (5 bases). The germline V and J ends were trimmed by 1 base and 5 bases, with 11 bases remaining between them. The germline V gene has CDR1 MNHEY and CDR2 SVGEGT. There are 15 residues in the CDR3. CDR3: CASSYYDRLNEKLFF. The CDR3 nucleotides read TGTGCCAGCAGTTACTACGACAGATTAAATGAAAAACTGTTTTTT.

This sequence joins TRBV6-5 and TRBJ2-7; 10 bases match TRBD1. Germline V gives CDR1 MNHEY, CDR2 SVGAGI. The CDR3 covers 14 residues. The trim removed 6 bases at V and 3 bases at J, leaving 5 bases unmatched. For the CDR3, the DNA is TGTGCCAGCAGCGGGACAGGGGTTCTCTACGAGCAGTACTTC. Its translation: CASSGTGVLYEQYF.

The chain employs TRBV30 and TRBJ2-5; 8 bases are a match to TRBD2. Germline loops: CDR1 GTSNPN, CDR2 SVGIG (reference sequence). This CDR3 is built from 12 residues. The trim removed 4 bases at V and 5 bases at J, leaving 3 bases unmatched. CDR3 in amino acids: CAWTSGGETQYF. The CDR3 DNA sequence: TGTGCCTGGACCAGCGGGGGTGAGACCCAGTACTTC.

The rearrangement joins TRBV9 to TRBJ1-4, with D hard to call. This CDR3 has 16 amino acids. Trimming took 4 bases from V and 4 from J, leaving 17 bases between them. Germline CDR1 is SGDLS and CDR2 is YYNGEE. CDR3 DNA: TGTGCCAGCAGCTCCGACGCAGGCCGCCTTAATGAAAAACTGTTTTTT. Encoded protein: CASSSDAGRLNEKLFF.

The chain is built from TRBV30 and TRBJ2-3; D not certain. The CDR3 is 15 amino acids. V was pared by 1 base and J by 1 base, with 12 bases between. Germline V gene lookup returns CDR1 GTSNPN and CDR2 SVGIG (reference sequence). The chain's CDR3 is CAWSGTYVRTDTQYF. The DNA of the CDR3 is TGTGCCTGGAGTGGTACCTACGTACGCACAGATACGCAGTATTTT.

V and J are TRBV19 and TRBJ1-6; a possible D gene is TRBD1 (6 bases). The CDR3 has 15 amino acids. The germline V gene has CDR1 LNHDA and CDR2 SQIVND (reference sequence). Trimming removed 7 bases from V and 1 base from J, with 11 bases in between. In DNA, the CDR3 is TGTGCCAGTACAGGGGCAGGGTCCTATAATTCACCCCTCCACTTT. It codes for CASTGAGSYNSPLHF.

The chain couples TRBV19 to TRBJ2-2, with TRBD2 matching 15 bases. CDR1 and CDR2 (germline): LNHDA, SQIVND (reference sequence). Trimming at V came to 5 bases and at J to 4 bases, leaving 20 bases not matched to a gene. The CDR3 loop spans 22 amino acids. In DNA, the CDR3 is TGTGCCAGTAGTGTCCCGGGACTAGCGGGGGGTCCTGGGGGTGCTTCCACCGGGGAGCTGTTTTTT. It specifies CASSVPGLAGGPGGASTGELFF. Variable domain in full (rest from reference TRBV19 and TRBJ2-2): DGGITQSPKYLFRKEGQNVTLSCEQNLNHDAMYWYRQDPGQGLRLIYYSQIVNDFQKGDIAEGYSVSREKKESFPLTVTSAQKNPTAFYLCASSVPGLAGGPGGASTGELFFGEGSRLTVL.

The chain is built from TRBV29-1 and TRBJ1-2; the match to TRBD1 covers 9 bases. CDR1 is SQVTM, CDR2 ANQGSEA, per germline. The trim removed 6 bases at V and 2 bases at J, leaving 7 bases unmatched. CDR3 length equals 14 residues. CDR3 in amino acids: CSVGQGTLNYGYTF. CDR3 nucleotide sequence: TGCAGCGTGGGACAGGGAACCCTGAACTATGGCTACACCTTC.

J is TRBJ2-7 and V is TRBV6-1; 10 bases agree with TRBD1. CDR1 is MNHNS and CDR2 is SASEGT in the germline V gene. With V trimmed by 1 base and J by 4 bases, 4 bases remained unmatched. The CDR3 consists of 15 residues. The CDR3 coding sequence is TGTGCCAGCAGTGAAGATACGGGACAGGGGTACGAGCAGTACTTC. Its translation is CASSEDTGQGYEQYF.

This chain uses TRBV4-1 with TRBJ2-2; 7 bases agree with TRBD1. This CDR3 is 15 amino acids long. Germline-derived CDR1 and CDR2 are MGHRA and YSYEKL. The V and J ends lost 6 bases and 3 bases, in that order; junction bases with no gene match: 7. CDR3 loop: CASSTGQVDTGELFF. The CDR3 DNA is TGCGCCAGCAGTACCGGACAGGTGGACACCGGGGAGCTGTTTTTT.

This chain uses TRBV5-6 with TRBJ1-4; 7 bases are a match to TRBD1. The trim removed 5 bases at V and 3 bases at J, leaving 4 bases unmatched. The germline V gene has CDR1 SGHDT and CDR2 YYEEEE. The CDR3 runs 14 residues. The CDR3 DNA is TGTGCCAGCAGAGACAGGGTTGCTAATGAAAAACTGTTTTTT. This gives the protein CASRDRVANEKLFF.

This rearrangement joins TRBV6-1 to TRBJ2-3; 8 nucleotides match TRBD1. This CDR3 comprises 14 residues. V was clipped by 3 bases and J by 3 bases; unmatched bases: 2. CDR1 is MNHNS and CDR2 is SASEGT in the germline V gene. The CDR3 region has the DNA TGTGCCAGCAGTGATCGGACAGGGACAGATACGCAGTATTTT. It translates to CASSDRTGTDTQYF.

The rearrangement joins TRBV14 to TRBJ2-6, with D hard to call. Germline V gives CDR1 SGHDN, CDR2 FVKESK. The CDR3 covers 18 residues. V was cut by 1 base and J by 0 bases, with 13 bases left in between. Here the CDR3 DNA reads TGTGCCAGCAGCCAAGCACTCAGGTCCAGCTCTGGGGCCAACGTCCTGACTTTC. It codes for CASSQALRSSSGANVLTF. The complete variable domain, with remaining parts taken from reference TRBV14 and TRBJ2-6, reads EAGVTQFPSHSVIEKGQTVTLRCDPISGHDNLYWYRRVMGKEIKFLLHFVKESKQDESGMPNNRFLAERTGGTYSTLKVQPAELEDSGVYFCASSQALRSSSGANVLTFGAGSRLTVL.

The genes are TRBV5-1 and TRBJ2-1; 10 nucleotides match TRBD1. Trimming took 4 bases from V and 9 from J; bases not matched to a gene: 13. The CDR3 contains 16 residues. Per germline, CDR1 SGHRS and CDR2 YFSETQ. CDR3 residues: CASSAPATGGPGEQFF. As DNA, the CDR3 is TGCGCCAGCAGCGCCCCCGCGACAGGGGGCCCAGGTGAGCAGTTCTTC.

The V gene is TRBV6-5, the J gene TRBJ1-6; 9 bases align to TRBD1. The germline V gene has CDR1 MNHEY and CDR2 SVGAGI. V lost 5 bases to trimming and J lost 11 bases; unmatched junction nucleotides: 4. This CDR3 has 13 amino acids. This CDR3 is CASSPGTGTPLHF. CDR3 DNA sequence: TGTGCCAGCAGTCCCGGGACAGGGACACCCCTCCACTTT.

V usage is TRBV30 and J usage is TRBJ1-5; D possibly corresponds to TRBD1 (6 bases). Germline V gives CDR1 GTSNPN, CDR2 SVGIG (reference sequence). V was shortened by 0 bases and J by 8 bases, with 17 bases between the two germline ends. The CDR3 consists of 15 residues. The CDR3: CAWSVVQGPWEPQHF. In DNA, the CDR3 is TGTGCCTGGAGTGTAGTACAGGGCCCATGGGAGCCCCAGCATTTT.

The CDR3 sequence: CASSYVHSDTQYF. CDR3 bases: TGTGCCAGCAGTTACGTCCATTCAGATACGCAGTATTTT. The V and J genes are TRBV6-5 and TRBJ2-3; D is uncertain. The CDR3 sequence is 13 residues long. Germline V gene lookup returns CDR1 MNHEY and CDR2 SVGAGI. Trimming stripped 2 bases from V and 4 bases from J, with 7 bases between.

This clone was counted a single time. The chain has TRBV7-9 and TRBJ2-2, with TRBD2 identical over 8 bases. The CDR3 is 15 amino acids. V dropped 5 bases and J dropped 6; count of bases not matched to a gene: 8. Germline-derived CDR1 and CDR2 are SEHNR and FQNEAQ (reference sequence). CDR3 in amino acids: CASSPTTGGAGELFF. The CDR3 nucleotides read TGTGCCAGCAGCCCCACAACGGGGGGGGCCGGGGAGCTGTTTTTT.

This rearrangement joins TRBV5-4 to TRBJ1-3, with a weak D call TRBD1 (6 bases). There are 12 residues in the CDR3. With 3 bases removed from V and 5 bases from J, the gap between germline ends came to 6 bases. The V gene's germline CDR1 is SGHNT and CDR2 YYREEE (reference sequence). CDR3 region: CASSWDRNTIYF. The CDR3 coding sequence is TGTGCCAGCAGCTGGGACAGAAACACCATATATTTT.

This sequence joins TRBV27 and TRBJ2-3, with TRBD1 identical over 8 bases. V trimming: 6 bases; J trimming: 4 bases; junction bases outside the gene matches: 12. Germline values: CDR1 MNHEY, CDR2 SMNVEV (reference sequence). CDR3 size: 16 residues. The CDR3 DNA reads TGTGCCAGCAGGGACAGGGTTAATATCGGGGCAGATACGCAGTATTTT. Residues: CASRDRVNIGADTQYF.

V usage is TRBV11-2 and J usage is TRBJ2-1; no definite D call. The germline gives CDR1 SGHAT, CDR2 FQNNGV. Trimming took 2 bases from V and 7 from J, leaving 21 bases between them. The CDR3 has 17 residues. CDR3 DNA sequence: TGTGCCAGCAGCTTAATCCTACCCCCTTACGGGTTAAATGAGCAGTTCTTC. It yields the protein CASSLILPPYGLNEQFF.

J is TRBJ2-3 and V is TRBV10-3; a possible D gene is TRBD2 (5 bases). V was cut by 8 bases and J by 3 bases, with 12 bases left in between. The CDR3 is made up of 13 amino acids. Looked up from germline, CDR1 is ENHRY and CDR2 is SYGVKD. The CDR3 nucleotides are TGTGCCATCTTAGAGGGAAGGACAGATACGCAGTATTTT. Its protein product is CAILEGRTDTQYF.

This chain uses TRBV25-1 with TRBJ1-1; the match to TRBD1 covers 7 bases. With 7 bases clipped from V and 6 bases from J, the junction kept 8 bases outside the gene matches. Germline values: CDR1 MGHDK, CDR2 SYGVNS. The length of the CDR3 is 13 residues. CDR3 amino acids: CASTIDRVAEAFF. The CDR3 region has the DNA TGTGCCAGCACCATAGACAGGGTTGCTGAAGCTTTCTTT.